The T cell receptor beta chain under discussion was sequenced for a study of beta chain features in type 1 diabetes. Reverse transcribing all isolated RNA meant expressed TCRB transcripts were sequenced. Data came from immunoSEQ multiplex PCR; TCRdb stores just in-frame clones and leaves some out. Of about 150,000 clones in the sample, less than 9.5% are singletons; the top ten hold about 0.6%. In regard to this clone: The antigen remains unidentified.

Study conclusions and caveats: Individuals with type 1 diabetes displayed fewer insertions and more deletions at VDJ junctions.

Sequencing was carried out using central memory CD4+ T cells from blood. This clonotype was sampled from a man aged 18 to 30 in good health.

CDR3 region: CAISESLAGGKDTQYF. The CDR3 region has the DNA TGTGCCATCAGTGAGTCGCTAGCGGGGGGGAAGGATACGCAGTATTTT. The chain couples TRBV10-3 to TRBJ2-3, with TRBD2 matching 12 bases. The V gene's germline CDR1 is ENHRY and CDR2 SYGVKD. This CDR3 region has 16 residues. After removal of 0 bases from V and 6 bases from J, the junction contained 4 bases not matched to a gene.